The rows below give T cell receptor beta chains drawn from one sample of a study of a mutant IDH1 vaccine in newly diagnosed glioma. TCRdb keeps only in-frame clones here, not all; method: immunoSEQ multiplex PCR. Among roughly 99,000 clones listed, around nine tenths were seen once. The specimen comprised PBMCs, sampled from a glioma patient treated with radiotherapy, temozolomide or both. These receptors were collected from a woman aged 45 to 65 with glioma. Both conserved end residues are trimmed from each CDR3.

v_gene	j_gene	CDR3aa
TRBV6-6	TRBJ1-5	ASSHGTVNQPQH
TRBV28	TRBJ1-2	ASSSVIRKTRDYGYT
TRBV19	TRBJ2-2	ATERRAMNTGELF
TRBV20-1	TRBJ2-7	GYRDSYEQY
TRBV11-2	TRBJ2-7	ASSPWTTPASREQY
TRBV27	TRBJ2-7	ASSFGQDYEQY
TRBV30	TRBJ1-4	AWSRVLGEKLF
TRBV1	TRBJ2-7	TSSQAGEDEQY
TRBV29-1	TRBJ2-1	SVEEAPGQGAYNEQF
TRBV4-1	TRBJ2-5	ASSQDSLAVAGTQY
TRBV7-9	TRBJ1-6	ASSGWDGAGSPLH
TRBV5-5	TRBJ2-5	ASSLTPSEETQY
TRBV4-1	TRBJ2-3	ASSHRTSGRADTQY
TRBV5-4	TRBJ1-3	ASSLVGSSGNTIY
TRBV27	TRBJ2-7	ASSPETGLSYEQY
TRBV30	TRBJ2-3	AWSALGGDTQY
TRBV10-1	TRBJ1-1	ASQDRRNTEAF
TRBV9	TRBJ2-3	ASSVGGAPGDTQY
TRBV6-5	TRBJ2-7	ASSYMGDEQY